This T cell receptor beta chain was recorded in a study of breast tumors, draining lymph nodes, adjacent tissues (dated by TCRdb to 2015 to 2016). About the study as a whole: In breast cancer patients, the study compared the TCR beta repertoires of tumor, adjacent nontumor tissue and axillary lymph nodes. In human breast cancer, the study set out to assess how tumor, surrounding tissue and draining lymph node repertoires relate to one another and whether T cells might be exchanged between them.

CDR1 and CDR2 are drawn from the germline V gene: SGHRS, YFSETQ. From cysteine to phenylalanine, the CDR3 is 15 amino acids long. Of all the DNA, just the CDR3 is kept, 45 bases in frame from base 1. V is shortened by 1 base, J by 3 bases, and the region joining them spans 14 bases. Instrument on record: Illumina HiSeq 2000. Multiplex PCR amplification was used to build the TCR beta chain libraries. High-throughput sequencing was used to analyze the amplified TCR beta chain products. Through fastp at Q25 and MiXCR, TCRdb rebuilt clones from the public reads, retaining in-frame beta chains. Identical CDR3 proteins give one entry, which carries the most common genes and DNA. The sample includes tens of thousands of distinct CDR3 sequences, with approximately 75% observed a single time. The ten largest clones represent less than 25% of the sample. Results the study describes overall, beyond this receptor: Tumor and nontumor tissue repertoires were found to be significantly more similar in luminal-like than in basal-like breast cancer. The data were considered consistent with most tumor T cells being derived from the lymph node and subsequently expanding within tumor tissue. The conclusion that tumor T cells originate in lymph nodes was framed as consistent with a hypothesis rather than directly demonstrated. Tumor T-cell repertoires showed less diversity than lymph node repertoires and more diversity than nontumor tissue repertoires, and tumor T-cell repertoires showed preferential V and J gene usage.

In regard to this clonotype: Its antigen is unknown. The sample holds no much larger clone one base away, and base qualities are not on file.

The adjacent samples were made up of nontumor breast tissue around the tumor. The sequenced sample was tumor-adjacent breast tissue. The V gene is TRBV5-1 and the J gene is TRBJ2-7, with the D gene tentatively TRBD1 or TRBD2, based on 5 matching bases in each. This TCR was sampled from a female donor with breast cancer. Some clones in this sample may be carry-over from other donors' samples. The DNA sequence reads TGCGCCAGCAGCTTGATACCGGGGACGAGCTACGAGCAGTACTTC. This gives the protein CASSLIPGTSYEQYF.